This TCR beta chain was documented in a study of beta chain features in type 1 diabetes. Whole-study results and caveats: There was a possibility that cDNA sequencing over-represented cells with high TCR expression.

Notes on this clone: Its target is not known.

Every isolated RNA sample was fully reverse transcribed, so sequencing captured expressed TCRB transcripts. The method was immunoSEQ multiplex PCR; TCRdb's version includes in-frame clones alone and lacks a portion of them. The sample records hundreds of thousands of clones, around 12% being singletons. V trimming: 5 bases; J trimming: 5 bases; junction bases outside the gene matches: 8. The CDR3 is 14 amino acids. Germline CDR1 SGHVS, CDR2 FQNEAQ. Only one heparinised blood draw was taken per donor, and its volume averaged approximately 0.11 L. It was via CD45RO/CCR7/CD25/CD127/CD95/CD27 that CD4+ naive, central memory, regulatory and stem cell-like memory cells were sorted. Sorted populations all had greater than 95% purity.

This chain uses TRBV7-8 with TRBJ2-5, with TRBD1 matching over 7 bases. The sequence was obtained from a man younger than 30 in good health. The source material was naive CD4+ T cells from blood. CDR3 region: CASSQDRVRETQYF. CDR3 in DNA: TGTGCCAGCAGCCAAGACAGGGTTCGGGAGACCCAGTACTTC.